These 6 T cell receptor beta chains originate from one sample sequenced in a study of regulatory T cells in long-lasting Graves disease. Arm-PCR of CDR3 regions with iRepertoire HTBI primers generated TCR beta libraries. TCRdb independently ran MiXCR on the multiplex PCR reads; one entry per CDR3 protein. The repertoire holds almost 450,000 distinct CDR3 sequences, with around 15% as singletons. Time point defined: newly diagnosed GD, antithyroid drugs for less than 3 months. PBMC RNA was the source of the TCR library. This sample also appeared in a second study, on T cells in Graves' hyperthyroidism and ophthalmopathy.

The material sequenced was peripheral blood mononuclear cells (PBMCs), taken at new diagnosis, from a patient treated with antithyroid drugs. These receptors were taken from a woman in her twenties or thirties with Graves disease.

This clonotype was seen many times. The chain carries TRBV7-7 and TRBJ2-1, with D maybe TRBD2 (6 bases). The CDR3 runs to 12 residues. CDR1 and CDR2 (germline): SSHAT, FNYEAQ (reference sequence). In DNA form, the CDR3 reads TGTGCTAGCGGACCCTATGGTGATGAGCAGTTCTTC. Translation gives CASGPYGDEQFF. Supplemented by reference TRBV7-7 and TRBJ2-1, the full variable domain reads GAGVSQSPRYKVTKRGQDVTLRCDPISSHATLYWYQQALGQGPEFLTYFNYEAQPDKSGLPSDRFSAERPEGSISTLTIQRTEQRDSAMYRCASGPYGDEQFFGPGTRLTVL.

At least ten counts were recorded for this clonotype. The chain employs TRBV3-1 and TRBJ1-2; TRBD1 agrees at 9 bases. With 0 bases clipped from V and 2 bases from J, the junction kept 7 bases outside the gene matches. From germline, CDR1 is LGHDT and CDR2 YNNKEL (reference sequence). The CDR3 extends over 17 amino acids. The CDR3 is CASSQDHEGTGNYGYTF. For the CDR3, the DNA is TGTGCCAGCAGCCAAGATCATGAAGGGACAGGGAACTATGGCTACACCTTC.

This clonotype was counted ten times or more. The chain has TRBV28 and TRBJ1-2, with 7 nucleotides matching TRBD1. V shed 8 bases, J shed 0 bases, and the junction held 9 bases outside the gene matches. This CDR3 contains 15 residues. The germline gives CDR1 MDHEN, CDR2 SYDVKM. The CDR3 sequence: CASGSQGVPNYGYTF. The CDR3 DNA reads TGTGCCAGCGGGTCCCAGGGGGTTCCTAACTATGGCTACACCTTC.

This chain connects TRBV6-2 or TRBV6-3 to TRBJ1-5; a possible D gene is TRBD1 (5 bases). V was trimmed by 5 bases and J by 2 bases, leaving 13 bases between them. Germline V gene data show CDR1 as MNHEY and CDR2 as SVGEGT. The CDR3 runs to 15 residues. This chain's CDR3 is CASSLFQGGNQPQHF. The CDR3 DNA reads as TGTGCCAGCAGTCTCTTTCAGGGTGGCAATCAGCCCCAGCATTTT.

This clonotype was seen ten or more times. This chain joins TRBV27 and TRBJ2-2; D is perhaps TRBD1 or TRBD2 (5 bases each). CDR1 is MNHEY and CDR2 is SMNVEV in the germline V gene (reference sequence). The length of the CDR3 is 15 residues. V was cut by 5 bases and J by 4 bases, with 14 bases left in between. CDR3 in amino acids: CASSRDQRVTGELFF. The DNA of the CDR3 is TGTGCCAGCAGTCGGGACCAGAGAGTCACCGGGGAGCTGTTTTTT.

This clonotype appeared once. CDR3 in amino acids: CASNYGVGGTQYF. The CDR3 nucleotides read TGTGCCAGCAACTACGGTGTCGGAGGTACGCAGTATTTT. The genes are TRBV2 and TRBJ2-3; possibly TRBD2 for D (5 bases). The germline CDR1 and CDR2 sequences are SNHLY and FYNNEI. This CDR3 is built from 13 residues. V gave up 7 bases and J gave up 8 bases, with 16 bases separating them.